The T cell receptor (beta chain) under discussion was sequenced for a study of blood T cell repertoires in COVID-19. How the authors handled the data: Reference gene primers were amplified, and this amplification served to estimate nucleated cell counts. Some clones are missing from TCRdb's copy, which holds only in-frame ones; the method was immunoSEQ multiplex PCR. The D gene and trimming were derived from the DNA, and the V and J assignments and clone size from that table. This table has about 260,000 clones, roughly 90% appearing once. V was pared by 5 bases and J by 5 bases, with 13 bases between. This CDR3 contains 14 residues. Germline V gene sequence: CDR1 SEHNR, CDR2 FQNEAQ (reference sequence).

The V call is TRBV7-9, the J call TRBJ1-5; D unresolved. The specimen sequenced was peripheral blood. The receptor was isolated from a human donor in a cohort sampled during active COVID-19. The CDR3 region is CASSPMAGDQPQHF. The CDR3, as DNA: TGTGCCAGCAGCCCGATGGCCGGGGATCAGCCCCAGCATTTT.